A single sample is the source of the 28 T cell receptor beta chains below, sequenced in a study of shared clonotypes between healthy human individuals. It was CD45RO-negative cells, positively selected for CCR7, that made up naive CD8 cells, with terminally differentiated effector memory CD45RA+ cells excluded. Measured with immunoSEQ multiplex PCR; TCRdb has only the in-frame clones, and not every one. The table lists 2 million to 2.5 million clones, just under 95% of them singletons, with around 1.1% in the top ten. The sample consisted of naive CD8+ T cells sorted from blood. The source of these receptors is a man younger than 35 in good health.

Of note for this clone: Distinct nucleotide sequences in the sample also encode this CDR3. This chain links TRBV9 with TRBJ2-7; D unclear. V was pared by 1 base and J by 2 bases, with 7 bases between. The CDR3 sequence is 13 residues long. CDR1 SGDLS and CDR2 YYNGEE come from the germline V gene. The CDR3 sequence: CASSVSPTYEQYF. The CDR3 nucleotides are TGTGCCAGCAGCGTATCCCCCACCTACGAGCAGTACTTC.

V and J are TRBV7-8 and TRBJ2-1, with 14 positions matching TRBD2. The CDR3 extends over 21 amino acids. The ends lost 1 base at V and 0 bases at J; junction bases unmatched: 11. In germline, CDR1 is SGHVS, CDR2 FQNEAQ. CDR3 sequence reads: CASSLGLYGTSGGRSYNEQFF. The DNA of the CDR3 is TGTGCCAGCAGCTTAGGATTGTACGGGACTAGCGGGGGTCGCTCCTACAATGAGCAGTTCTTC.

This chain connects TRBV5-6 to TRBJ2-1; D remains ambiguous. The length of the CDR3 is 13 residues. From germline, CDR1 is SGHDT and CDR2 YYEEEE. Deletions cut 0 bases from V and 3 bases from J, with 4 bases between. The CDR3 here is CASSLDYYNEQFF. The CDR3 DNA sequence: TGTGCCAGCAGCTTGGACTACTACAATGAGCAGTTCTTC.

This clone was seen just once. The rearrangement uses TRBV7-9 and TRBJ1-1; D may be TRBD1 (6 bases). In germline, CDR1 is SEHNR, CDR2 FQNEAQ (reference sequence). There are 16 residues in the CDR3. Trimming took 3 bases from V and 1 from J, leaving 15 bases between them. The CDR3 loop is CASSLDPGTPNTEAFF. CDR3 in DNA: TGTGCCAGCAGCTTGGATCCAGGGACACCGAACACTGAAGCTTTCTTT. Filled out from reference TRBV7-9 and TRBJ1-1, the complete variable domain reads DTGVSQNPRHKITKRGQNVTFRCDPISEHNRLYWYRQTLGQGPEFLTYFQNEAQLEKSRLLSDRFSAERPKGSFSTLEIQRTEQGDSAMYLCASSLDPGTPNTEAFFGQGTRLTVV.

The chain employs TRBV11-2 and TRBJ2-7; D ambiguous. Trimming took off 4 bases at V and 2 bases at J, with 18 bases between the two ends. Germline loops: CDR1 SGHAT, CDR2 FQNNGV. The CDR3 runs 16 residues. CDR3 DNA sequence: TGTGCCAGCAGCTGGTATTCCACCGGCGGAGCCTACGAGCAGTACTTC. It codes for CASSWYSTGGAYEQYF.

CDR3 region: CAISESGREDEQYF. The CDR3 DNA reads TGTGCCATCAGTGAGTCTGGCAGGGAGGACGAGCAGTACTTC. The chain uses TRBV10-3 and TRBJ2-7; D might be TRBD2 (6 bases). The CDR3 covers 14 residues. The germline V gene has CDR1 ENHRY and CDR2 SYGVKD. V shed 0 bases and J shed 5 bases, with 11 bases lying between them.

The chain is built from TRBV9 and TRBJ2-3; 11 bases agree with TRBD1. Germline CDR1 SGDLS, CDR2 YYNGEE. The CDR3 loop spans 15 amino acids. Trimming cost V 3 bases and J 5 bases; bases outside gene matches: 5. The CDR3 loop is CASSEGQGVLDTQYF. As DNA, the CDR3 is TGTGCCAGCAGCGAGGGACAGGGGGTTTTAGATACGCAGTATTTT. The full variable domain, rest sourced from reference TRBV9 and TRBJ2-3, is DSGVTQTPKHLITATGQRVTLRCSPRSGDLSVYWYQQSLDQGLQFLIQYYNGEERAKGNILERFSAQQFPDLHSELNLSSLELGDSALYFCASSEGQGVLDTQYFGPGTRLTVL.

V usage is TRBV29-1 and J usage is TRBJ2-3; tentative D call: TRBD1 (6 bases). The length of the CDR3 is 14 residues. The V end lost 5 bases, the J end lost 0 bases, and 12 bases lay between the germline ends. The germline CDR1 and CDR2 sequences are SQVTM and ANQGSEA. The CDR3 bases are TGCAGCGTTACCGGGACAACTAGCACAGATACGCAGTATTTT. Its protein product is CSVTGTTSTDTQYF.

V and J are TRBV5-6 and TRBJ2-3; 7 nucleotides agree with TRBD2. Per the germline V gene, CDR1 is SGHDT and CDR2 is YYEEEE. Losses at the gene ends were 4 bases for V and 0 bases for J; bases not matched to a gene: 11. This CDR3 has 17 amino acids. The CDR3 reads CASSEEILLASTDTQYF. DNA for the CDR3: TGTGCCAGCAGCGAGGAGATCCTACTAGCGAGCACAGATACGCAGTATTTT.

This clone was observed once. The chain joins TRBV5-6 to TRBJ2-7; D is ambiguous. Trimming stripped 6 bases from V and 6 bases from J, with 13 bases between. Germline CDR1 is SGHDT and CDR2 is YYEEEE. This CDR3 is built from 12 residues. The CDR3 is CASTIPGREQYF. The CDR3 bases are TGTGCCAGCACCATACCCGGTCGCGAGCAGTACTTC. The full variable domain, in which reference TRBV5-6 and TRBJ2-7 provide the parts outside the CDR3, is DAGVTQSPTHLIKTRGQQVTLRCSPKSGHDTVSWYQQALGQGPQFIFQYYEEEERQRGNFPDRFSGHQFPNYSSELNVNALLLGDSALYLCASTIPGREQYFGPGTRLTVT.

V gene TRBV19 combines with J gene TRBJ2-7; D not certain. The CDR3 has 13 amino acids. V lost 10 bases and J lost 2, with 15 bases in between. The germline gives CDR1 LNHDA, CDR2 SQIVND (reference sequence). The CDR3 nucleotides read TGTGCCACCGAATCCGACACAGCCTACGAGCAGTACTTC. It yields the protein CATESDTAYEQYF.

The chain couples TRBV19 to TRBJ2-7, with D perhaps TRBD1 or TRBD2 (6 bases each). With 9 bases removed from V and 0 bases from J, the gap between germline ends came to 12 bases. The CDR3 length is 13 residues. Germline loops: CDR1 LNHDA, CDR2 SQIVND (reference sequence). The CDR3 region has the DNA TGTGCCAGCGGCGGAGGGGGCTCCTACGAGCAGTACTTC. It specifies CASGGGGSYEQYF.

The V gene is TRBV6-5, the J gene TRBJ2-7, with D possibly matching TRBD2 (5 bases). The CDR3 runs 12 residues. V was clipped by 8 bases and J by 5 bases, with 13 bases between them. Looked up from germline, CDR1 is MNHEY and CDR2 is SVGAGI. The CDR3 nucleotides are TGTGCCAGCCGTAAGGAGGAGGACGAGCAGTACTTC. Translating it yields CASRKEEDEQYF.

The rearrangement uses TRBV4-1 and TRBJ2-7; 7 bases map to TRBD2. V lost 1 base and J lost 3; bases outside the gene matches: 9. This CDR3 spans 16 amino acids. CDR1 MGHRA and CDR2 YSYEKL come from the germline V gene. CDR3 sequence (DNA): TGCGCCAGCAGCCAAGCCCTGTCTAGCGGCAACTACGAGCAGTACTTC. This encodes CASSQALSSGNYEQYF.

The chain employs TRBV4-3 and TRBJ2-2; D might be TRBD2 (5 bases). The CDR3 is made up of 19 amino acids. V lost 3 bases, J lost 6 bases, and 26 bases lay in between. Germline CDR1 reads LGHNA; CDR2 reads YSLEER. The DNA of the CDR3 is TGCGCCAGCAGCCACAACCCCACCAATGGTTGGGGAGTTGCCGGGGAGCTGTTTTTT. It specifies CASSHNPTNGWGVAGELFF.

The chain uses TRBV7-9 and TRBJ2-1; TRBD2 agrees at 7 bases. The CDR3 extends over 14 amino acids. CDR1 is SEHNR, CDR2 FQNEAQ, per germline (reference sequence). The V gene end was trimmed by 5 bases and the J gene end by 3 bases; junction bases not matched to a gene: 4. CDR3 protein: CASSAGTNYNEQFF. The CDR3 DNA sequence: TGTGCCAGCAGCGCCGGGACTAACTACAATGAGCAGTTCTTC.

Here the CDR3 reads CASSPPVGLAGINEQFF. The CDR3 coding sequence is TGTGCCAGCTCACCACCGGTGGGACTAGCGGGAATTAATGAGCAGTTCTTC. The V gene is TRBV18, the J gene TRBJ2-1; 13 nucleotides agree with TRBD2. This CDR3 has 17 amino acids. Germline V gene lookup returns CDR1 KGHSH and CDR2 LQKENI. Trimming took 0 bases from V and 7 from J; bases not matched to a gene: 6.

In nucleotides, the CDR3 is TGTGCCAGCAGCTTAGTCGGGGGGCGCACCTACGAGCAGTACTTC. Residues: CASSLVGGRTYEQYF. The gene calls are TRBV7-9 and TRBJ2-7; possible D gene TRBD2, 7 bases. The V gene's germline CDR1 is SEHNR and CDR2 FQNEAQ (reference sequence). This CDR3 contains 15 residues. The V gene lost 1 base and the J gene lost 2 bases, with 12 bases spanning the gap.

The CDR3 loop reads CASSGAGGDTGELFF. In DNA, the CDR3 is TGCGCCAGCAGCGGAGCAGGGGGAGACACCGGGGAGCTGTTTTTT. The chain links TRBV5-1 to TRBJ2-2, with 7 positions matching TRBD1. Germline CDR1 is SGHRS and CDR2 is YFSETQ. CDR3 length equals 15 residues. V lost 4 bases and J lost 3; bases outside the gene matches: 6.

This clone is a singleton in its sample. This chain connects TRBV29-1 to TRBJ2-2; D is tentatively TRBD1 or TRBD2 (7 bases each). Trimming stripped 7 bases from V and 7 bases from J, with 16 bases between. This CDR3 region has 13 residues. The germline V gene encodes CDR1 SQVTM and CDR2 ANQGSEA. The DNA for the CDR3 is TGCAGCGCCTCTGACAGGGAGGGCGGGGAGCTGTTTTTT. This codes for CSASDREGGELFF.

This clone was seen once. The CDR3 protein is CASSLAERGPYEQYF. In DNA, the CDR3 is TGTGCCAGCAGCTTGGCCGAGAGGGGGCCCTACGAGCAGTACTTC. The chain joins TRBV5-6 to TRBJ2-7; 7 bases match TRBD1. The length of the CDR3 is 15 residues. CDR1 is SGHDT, CDR2 YYEEEE, per germline. The V segment lost 0 bases and the J segment 2 bases; nucleotides outside the gene matches: 5.

The chain has TRBV13 and TRBJ2-7, with TRBD2 identical over 12 bases. V gave up 5 bases and J gave up 0 bases; unmatched junction bases: 8. Per the germline V gene, CDR1 is PRHDT and CDR2 is FYEKMQ (reference sequence). This CDR3 region has 17 residues. In nucleotides, the CDR3 is TGTGCCAGCAGCCCTAGACTAGCGGGAGAACTCTCCTACGAGCAGTACTTC. This codes for CASSPRLAGELSYEQYF.

This clone showed up just a few times. The chain employs TRBV19 and TRBJ2-2, with 7 bases fitting TRBD1. V shed 10 bases and J 4 bases; nucleotides not matched to a gene: 6. Germline V CDR1 and CDR2: LNHDA, SQIVND (reference sequence). The CDR3 runs to 13 residues. The CDR3 here is CAIDDRATGELFF. The DNA of the CDR3 is TGTGCCATAGATGACAGGGCCACCGGGGAGCTGTTTTTT.

The chain uses TRBV2 and TRBJ1-3; the D is unclear. CDR3 length: 14 amino acids. Germline loops: CDR1 SNHLY, CDR2 FYNNEI. With 3 bases removed from V and 0 bases from J, the gap between germline ends came to 6 bases. CDR3 sequence: CASSDVGSGNTIYF. The CDR3 region has the DNA TGTGCCAGCAGTGATGTGGGCTCTGGAAACACCATATATTTT.

The chain is built from TRBV9 and TRBJ2-6; D gene ambiguous. The CDR3 runs to 18 residues. Trimming pared 3 bases from V and 0 bases from J, leaving 16 bases between. Looked up from germline, CDR1 is SGDLS and CDR2 is YYNGEE. CDR3 nucleotide sequence: TGTGCCAGCAGCGATTCGCTGGGATGGGGCTCTGGGGCCAACGTCCTGACTTTC. Translation: CASSDSLGWGSGANVLTF.

This clone was detected a few times. The chain uses TRBV5-6 and TRBJ1-6; D perhaps matches TRBD1 (6 bases). CDR3 length equals 15 residues. Trimming removed 0 bases from V and 3 bases from J, with 7 bases in between. The V gene's germline CDR1 is SGHDT and CDR2 YYEEEE. The DNA of the CDR3 is TGTGCCAGCAGCTTGGACAGGGTCTATAATTCACCCCTCCACTTT. The encoded protein is CASSLDRVYNSPLHF.

J is TRBJ2-3 and V is TRBV6-5; D is possibly TRBD2 (5 bases). The ends were cut back, 5 bases at V and 0 bases at J, with 12 bases in the middle. CDR3 length equals 15 residues. Germline V CDR1 and CDR2: MNHEY, SVGAGI. The CDR3: CASSPFGISTDTQYF. Written as DNA, the CDR3 is TGTGCCAGCAGTCCTTTCGGGATCAGCACAGATACGCAGTATTTT.

The chain uses TRBV2 and TRBJ1-3, with 7 nucleotides matching TRBD1. With 2 bases clipped from V and 0 bases from J, the junction kept 1 base outside the gene matches. Germline loops: CDR1 SNHLY, CDR2 FYNNEI. This CDR3 spans 15 amino acids. DNA for the CDR3: TGTGCCAGCAGTGAAACAGGGGACTCTGGAAACACCATATATTTT. This codes for CASSETGDSGNTIYF.